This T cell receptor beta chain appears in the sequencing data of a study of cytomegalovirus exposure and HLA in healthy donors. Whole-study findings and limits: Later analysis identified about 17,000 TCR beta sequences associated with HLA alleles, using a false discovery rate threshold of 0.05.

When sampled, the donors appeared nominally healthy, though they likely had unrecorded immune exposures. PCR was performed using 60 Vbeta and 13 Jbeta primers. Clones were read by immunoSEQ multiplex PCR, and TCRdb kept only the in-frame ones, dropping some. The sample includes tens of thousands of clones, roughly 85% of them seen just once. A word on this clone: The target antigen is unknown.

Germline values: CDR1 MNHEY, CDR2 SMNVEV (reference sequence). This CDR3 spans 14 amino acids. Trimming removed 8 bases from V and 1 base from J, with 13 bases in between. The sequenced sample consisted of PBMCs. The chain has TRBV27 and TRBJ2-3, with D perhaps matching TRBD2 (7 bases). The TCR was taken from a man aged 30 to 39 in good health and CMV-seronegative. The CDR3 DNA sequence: TGTGCCAGCCGGGGGCTAGCGGGCACAGATACGCAGTATTTT. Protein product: CASRGLAGTDTQYF.